The entry below gives a single TCR beta chain sequence along with its context. No DNA is shown, since the ends of the CDR3 on it are uncertain; the CDR3 is the one TCRdb lists. This record comes from a study of blood T cells in healthy people across ages. Across the study: Capture by template switching was about one barcoded beta molecule per two T cells.

Using a J-beta primer mix together with a sample-barcoded 5' primer, a second PCR was run for roughly 7 to 12 cycles. All samples yielded 2.5 million or more CDR3-containing paired-end reads. In TCRdb, the 5' RACE reads were re-called with MiXCR into one record per CDR3 protein. This sample has over 600,000 distinct CDR3 sequences, with about 61% found just once. Per the germline V gene, CDR1 is SGHTA and CDR2 is FQGTGA. 16 amino acids form the CDR3, both terminal residues included. The specimen sequenced was blood. The source is a man between 40 and 49 years old in good health. The chain carries TRBV7-3 and TRBJ2-3. The CDR3: CASSFGGYRCTDTQYF.